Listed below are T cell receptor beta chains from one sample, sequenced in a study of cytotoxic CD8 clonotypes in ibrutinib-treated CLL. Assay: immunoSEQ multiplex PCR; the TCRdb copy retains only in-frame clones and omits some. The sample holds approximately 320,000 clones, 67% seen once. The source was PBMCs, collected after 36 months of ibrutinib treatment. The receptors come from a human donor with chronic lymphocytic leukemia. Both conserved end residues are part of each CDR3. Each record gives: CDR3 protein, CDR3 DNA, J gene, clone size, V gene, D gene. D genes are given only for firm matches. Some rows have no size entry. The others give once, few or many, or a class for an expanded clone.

cdr3_aa: CASSSRGGSNYGYTF
cdr3_nt: TGCGCCAGCAGCAGTCGGGGGGGATCTAACTATGGCTACACCTTC
j_call: TRBJ1-2
clone_size: NA
v_call: TRBV4-1
d_call: NA

cdr3_aa: CASSPRNTGSQETQYF
cdr3_nt: TGTGCCAGCAGCCCTCGTAATACAGGGAGCCAAGAGACCCAGTACTTC
j_call: TRBJ2-5
clone_size: NA
v_call: TRBV9
d_call: NA

cdr3_aa: CASSTRDYTYEQYF
cdr3_nt: TGTGCCAGCAGCACCCGGGACTACACCTACGAGCAGTACTTC
j_call: TRBJ2-7
clone_size: NA
v_call: TRBV5-4
d_call: TRBD2

cdr3_aa: CATSRDSGGGLSSYNEQFF
cdr3_nt: TGTGCCACCAGCAGAGATTCTGGGGGAGGCCTGAGCTCCTACAATGAGCAGTTCTTC
j_call: TRBJ2-1
clone_size: NA
v_call: TRBV15
d_call: NA

cdr3_aa: CASSVGKAERLYNEQFF
cdr3_nt: TGTGCCAGCAGCGTAGGGAAAGCGGAGAGACTCTACAATGAGCAGTTCTTC
j_call: TRBJ2-1
clone_size: NA
v_call: TRBV9
d_call: NA

cdr3_aa: CASSLRESTGRDEQFF
cdr3_nt: TGTGCCAGCAGCTTAAGAGAGTCAACAGGGCGCGATGAGCAGTTCTTC
j_call: TRBJ2-1
clone_size: few
v_call: TRBV7-3
d_call: NA

cdr3_aa: CAISEGTYEQYF
cdr3_nt: TGTGCCATCAGTGAGGGGACCTACGAGCAGTACTTC
j_call: TRBJ2-7
clone_size: NA
v_call: TRBV10-3
d_call: NA

cdr3_aa: CASSQGPGQEHNYGYTF
cdr3_nt: TGCGCCAGCAGCCAAGGGCCAGGACAAGAACATAACTATGGCTACACCTTC
j_call: TRBJ1-2
clone_size: NA
v_call: TRBV4-1
d_call: NA

cdr3_aa: CASSLEGAGETQYF
cdr3_nt: TGTGCCAGCAGCTTGGAAGGGGCCGGAGAGACCCAGTACTTC
j_call: TRBJ2-5
clone_size: NA
v_call: TRBV5-4
d_call: NA

cdr3_aa: CASSVGGSGTYEQYF
cdr3_nt: TGTGCCAGCAGCGTAGGCGGCTCCGGAACCTACGAGCAGTACTTC
j_call: TRBJ2-7
clone_size: NA
v_call: TRBV9
d_call: NA

cdr3_aa: CASSSRTVNTEAFF
cdr3_nt: TGTGCCAGCAGCTCTCGGACAGTGAACACTGAAGCTTTCTTT
j_call: TRBJ1-1
clone_size: NA
v_call: TRBV7-2
d_call: NA

cdr3_aa: CASSLIGGTSGGACKTQYF
cdr3_nt: TGTGCCAGCAGCCTTATCGGGGGGACTAGCGGGGGGGCTTGCAAGACCCAGTACTTC
j_call: TRBJ2-5
clone_size: NA
v_call: TRBV7-3
d_call: TRBD2

cdr3_aa: CASSARAFTKGTDTQYF
cdr3_nt: TGCGCCAGCAGTGCCAGGGCCTTTACCAAGGGCACAGATACGCAGTATTTT
j_call: TRBJ2-3
clone_size: NA
v_call: TRBV10-1
d_call: NA

cdr3_aa: CASSLPGTYEQYF
cdr3_nt: TGTGCCAGCAGCTTGCCCGGGACGTACGAGCAGTACTTC
j_call: TRBJ2-7
clone_size: NA
v_call: TRBV5-6
d_call: NA

cdr3_aa: CASSRGLAGVLVPHEQYF
cdr3_nt: TGCGCCAGCAGCCGAGGACTAGCGGGAGTATTGGTCCCCCACGAGCAGTACTTC
j_call: TRBJ2-7
clone_size: NA
v_call: TRBV5-1
d_call: TRBD2

cdr3_aa: CASSFSDQETQYF
cdr3_nt: TGTGCCAGCAGCTTCTCGGATCAAGAGACCCAGTACTTC
j_call: TRBJ2-5
clone_size: NA
v_call: TRBV11-2
d_call: NA

cdr3_aa: CASSIKTGGPEKLFF
cdr3_nt: TGTGCCAGTAGTATCAAGACAGGGGGCCCTGAAAAACTGTTTTTT
j_call: TRBJ1-4
clone_size: NA
v_call: TRBV19
d_call: TRBD1

cdr3_aa: CASSPRGVSPDTQYF
cdr3_nt: TGTGCCAGCAGCCCCCGCGGGGTATCGCCAGATACGCAGTATTTT
j_call: TRBJ2-3
clone_size: NA
v_call: TRBV28
d_call: NA

cdr3_aa: CASSLTGAGELFF
cdr3_nt: TGCGCCAGCAGCTTGACAGGGGCCGGGGAGCTGTTTTTT
j_call: TRBJ2-2
clone_size: few
v_call: TRBV5-1
d_call: TRBD1

cdr3_aa: CASSDVGGLAGGGRQYF
cdr3_nt: TGCGCCAGCAGCGACGTTGGGGGACTAGCGGGAGGAGGACGGCAGTACTTC
j_call: TRBJ2-7
clone_size: NA
v_call: TRBV5-1
d_call: TRBD2

cdr3_aa: CASSFVGADEQFF
cdr3_nt: TGTGCCAGCAGCTTTGTAGGGGCCGATGAGCAGTTCTTC
j_call: TRBJ2-1
clone_size: NA
v_call: TRBV7-3
d_call: NA

cdr3_aa: CASSLRPTYYEQYF
cdr3_nt: TGCGCCAGCAGCTTGAGACCGACATATTACGAGCAGTACTTC
j_call: TRBJ2-7
clone_size: NA
v_call: TRBV5-1
d_call: NA

cdr3_aa: CASSGGGGLITDTQYF
cdr3_nt: TGCGCCAGCAGTGGAGGTGGGGGGCTCATCACAGATACGCAGTATTTT
j_call: TRBJ2-3
clone_size: NA
v_call: TRBV5-1
d_call: NA

cdr3_aa: CASSYDIAGGRDTQYF
cdr3_nt: TGTGCCAGCAGTTACGATATTGCGGGGGGAAGGGATACGCAGTATTTT
j_call: TRBJ2-3
clone_size: NA
v_call: TRBV6-6
d_call: TRBD2

cdr3_aa: CASRNRGITEAFF
cdr3_nt: TGTGCCAGCAGAAACAGAGGAATCACTGAAGCTTTCTTT
j_call: TRBJ1-1
clone_size: NA
v_call: TRBV2
d_call: NA

cdr3_aa: CASNGRRATREQYF
cdr3_nt: TGTGCCAGCAATGGGAGGAGGGCCACGCGCGAGCAGTACTTC
j_call: TRBJ2-7
clone_size: NA
v_call: TRBV2
d_call: NA

cdr3_aa: CASRGRTGELFF
cdr3_nt: TGTGCTTCGAGGGGCCGTACCGGGGAGCTGTTTTTT
j_call: TRBJ2-2
clone_size: few
v_call: TRBV6-4
d_call: NA

cdr3_aa: CASTLRGSLIYYEQYF
cdr3_nt: TGTGCCAGCACCCTTCGGGGCAGCCTAATTTACTACGAGCAGTACTTC
j_call: TRBJ2-7
clone_size: few
v_call: TRBV6-4
d_call: NA

cdr3_aa: CSVEPGGVNTEAFF
cdr3_nt: TGCAGCGTTGAACCCGGAGGAGTTAACACTGAAGCTTTCTTT
j_call: TRBJ1-1
clone_size: few
v_call: TRBV29-1
d_call: NA

cdr3_aa: CAITSLDRAGNTIYF
cdr3_nt: TGTGCCATCACCTCGCTCGACAGGGCTGGAAACACCATATATTTT
j_call: TRBJ1-3
clone_size: NA
v_call: TRBV10-3
d_call: TRBD1

cdr3_aa: CASSLDIFGGSTKNIQYF
cdr3_nt: TGTGCCAGCAGCTTGGATATTTTCGGGGGCTCGACCAAAAACATTCAGTACTTC
j_call: TRBJ2-4
clone_size: once
v_call: TRBV5-4
d_call: NA

cdr3_aa: CASSLEAAISSYNEQFF
cdr3_nt: TGTGCCAGCAGCTTAGAGGCCGCCATTAGCTCCTACAATGAGCAGTTCTTC
j_call: TRBJ2-1
clone_size: NA
v_call: TRBV7-7
d_call: NA

cdr3_aa: CASSERGQPQHF
cdr3_nt: TGTGCCAGCAGTGAAAGGGGTCAGCCCCAGCATTTT
j_call: TRBJ1-5
clone_size: few
v_call: TRBV6-1
d_call: NA

cdr3_aa: CARLQVVDYTF
cdr3_nt: TGTGCCAGGCTACAGGTGGTTGACTACACCTTC
j_call: TRBJ1-2
clone_size: few
v_call: TRBV2
d_call: NA

cdr3_aa: CASSWGDRYEQYF
cdr3_nt: TGTGCCAGCAGTTGGGGGGACCGCTACGAGCAGTACTTC
j_call: TRBJ2-7
clone_size: NA
v_call: TRBV27
d_call: NA

cdr3_aa: CASSEAGRESYEQYF
cdr3_nt: TGTGCCAGCAGTGAAGCGGGAAGGGAGTCCTACGAGCAGTACTTC
j_call: TRBJ2-7
clone_size: NA
v_call: TRBV2
d_call: NA

cdr3_aa: CASSLDLTGSTDTQYF
cdr3_nt: TGTGCCAGCTCGCTGGATTTGACAGGAAGCACAGATACGCAGTATTTT
j_call: TRBJ2-3
clone_size: NA
v_call: TRBV18
d_call: NA

cdr3_aa: CASSLNPNNEQFF
cdr3_nt: TGTGCCAGCTCACTTAACCCGAACAATGAGCAGTTCTTC
j_call: TRBJ2-1
clone_size: NA
v_call: TRBV18
d_call: NA

cdr3_aa: CASSTGTGFDQPQHF
cdr3_nt: TGTGCCAGCAGCACCGGGACAGGATTTGATCAGCCCCAGCATTTT
j_call: TRBJ1-5
clone_size: NA
v_call: TRBV28
d_call: TRBD1

cdr3_aa: CASRGQSEAFF
cdr3_nt: TGCGCCAGCAGAGGACAGAGTGAAGCTTTCTTT
j_call: TRBJ1-1
clone_size: NA
v_call: TRBV10-2
d_call: NA

cdr3_aa: CASSLTGKPDYEQYF
cdr3_nt: TGCGCCAGCAGCTTGACCGGGAAGCCGGACTACGAGCAGTACTTC
j_call: TRBJ2-7
clone_size: NA
v_call: TRBV5-1
d_call: NA

cdr3_aa: CASSSLAGANEQYF
cdr3_nt: TGCGCCAGCAGCTCACTAGCGGGGGCAAACGAGCAGTACTTC
j_call: TRBJ2-7
clone_size: NA
v_call: TRBV5-1
d_call: TRBD2

cdr3_aa: CARVTGGADTGELFF
cdr3_nt: TGTGCCAGAGTCACAGGGGGCGCGGACACCGGGGAGCTGTTTTTT
j_call: TRBJ2-2
clone_size: NA
v_call: TRBV21-1
d_call: NA

cdr3_aa: CAWSVRGPQANYGYTF
cdr3_nt: TGTGCCTGGAGTGTAAGGGGGCCTCAAGCTAACTATGGCTACACCTTC
j_call: TRBJ1-2
clone_size: NA
v_call: TRBV30
d_call: TRBD1

cdr3_aa: CASSSGGLNTEAFF
cdr3_nt: TGTGCCAGCAGCTCAGGGGGGCTGAACACTGAAGCTTTCTTT
j_call: TRBJ1-1
clone_size: NA
v_call: TRBV6-1
d_call: TRBD1

cdr3_aa: CASSVGLAAQETQYF
cdr3_nt: TGTGCCAGCAGCGTAGGACTAGCGGCTCAAGAGACCCAGTACTTC
j_call: TRBJ2-5
clone_size: NA
v_call: TRBV9
d_call: TRBD2

cdr3_aa: CASSRGSFYGYTF
cdr3_nt: TGTGCCAGCAGTCGTGGGTCTTTTTATGGCTACACCTTC
j_call: TRBJ1-2
clone_size: NA
v_call: TRBV9
d_call: NA

cdr3_aa: CSVPGQETYGYTF
cdr3_nt: TGCAGCGTCCCTGGACAGGAAACCTATGGCTACACCTTC
j_call: TRBJ1-2
clone_size: NA
v_call: TRBV29-1
d_call: TRBD1

cdr3_aa: CASSERTGIGGYTF
cdr3_nt: TGTGCCAGCAGCGAACGGACAGGGATCGGTGGCTACACCTTC
j_call: TRBJ1-2
clone_size: few
v_call: TRBV9
d_call: TRBD1

cdr3_aa: CASSQDWMGPQHF
cdr3_nt: TGCGCCAGCAGCCAAGATTGGATGGGGCCCCAGCATTTT
j_call: TRBJ1-5
clone_size: once
v_call: TRBV4-3
d_call: NA

cdr3_aa: CASSLRGRGPTNYGYTF
cdr3_nt: TGCGCCAGCAGCTTAAGGGGGCGGGGACCGACTAACTATGGCTACACCTTC
j_call: TRBJ1-2
clone_size: NA
v_call: TRBV5-1
d_call: TRBD1

cdr3_aa: CASSLLPGMNAEAFF
cdr3_nt: TGTGCCAGCAGTTTACTTCCAGGGATGAACGCTGAAGCTTTCTTT
j_call: TRBJ1-1
clone_size: once
v_call: TRBV27
d_call: NA

cdr3_aa: CASSPYYSNQPQHF
cdr3_nt: TGTGCCAGCAGTCCTTACTATAGCAATCAGCCCCAGCATTTT
j_call: TRBJ1-5
clone_size: NA
v_call: TRBV27
d_call: NA

cdr3_aa: CASSPTSGRYNEQFF
cdr3_nt: TGTGCCAGCAGCCCGACTAGCGGGAGATACAATGAGCAGTTCTTC
j_call: TRBJ2-1
clone_size: NA
v_call: TRBV9
d_call: TRBD2

cdr3_aa: CASGEIRTGKNSPLHF
cdr3_nt: TGTGCCAGCGGGGAAATTCGGACAGGGAAGAATTCACCCCTCCACTTT
j_call: TRBJ1-6
clone_size: NA
v_call: TRBV2
d_call: TRBD1